Listed below are T cell receptor beta chains from one sample, sequenced in a study of control samples from healthy donors and cancer patients. Generated by immunoSEQ multiplex PCR, the TCRdb table keeps only in-frame clones and is missing some. The sample gives more than 95,000 clones, over 90% of which show up once; less than 3.5% is in the top ten. The sequenced material came from blood. The receptors stem from a man younger than 40 in good health. The conserved cysteine and the conserved F or W are not part of the CDR3 here.

J | V | CDR3
TRBJ2-3 | TRBV14 | ASSQGDWHTQY
TRBJ1-3 | TRBV5-6 | AQRYSGNTIY
TRBJ2-1 | TRBV11-3 | ASSSQPPYNEQF
TRBJ2-1 | TRBV9 | ASSVGTGEIYNEQF
TRBJ2-3 | TRBV3-1/TRBV3-2 | ASSQRAGGPEY
TRBJ2-7 | TRBV3-1/TRBV3-2 | ASSLGRPYEQY
TRBJ1-2 | TRBV19 | ASSPTDSNYGYT
TRBJ1-1 | TRBV7-8 | ASSQTRVRNMNTEAF
TRBJ2-3 | TRBV6-5 | ASSSGTGPRTDTQY
TRBJ2-1 | TRBV5-1 | ASSGRDGPNEQF
TRBJ1-1 | TRBV24-1 | ATSDPSTQGIPPSTEAF
TRBJ1-5 | TRBV27 | ASSSLQGYQPQH
TRBJ1-6 | TRBV27 | ASSLSLLLDSPLH
TRBJ2-1 | TRBV7-6 | ASSLGTSGGTKYNEQF
TRBJ2-7 | TRBV28 | ASSSLIFSGGPYEQY
TRBJ1-6 | TRBV30 | AWRESGRSPLH
TRBJ1-2 | TRBV28 | ASSLDRDYGYT
TRBJ2-5 | TRBV30 | AWSPSGGGAEETQY
TRBJ2-6 | TRBV6-5 | ASGAGANVLT
TRBJ1-1 | TRBV5-1 | ASSLRAANTEAF
TRBJ1-4 | TRBV5-1 | ASSGGLFNEKLF
TRBJ2-7 | TRBV6-5 | ASSLTPRGYEQY
TRBJ1-6 | TRBV15 | ATSRDPPKRAYNSPLH
TRBJ2-5 | TRBV15 | ATSRGVEETQY
TRBJ1-1 | TRBV7-2 | ASSPEGALMNTEAF
TRBJ1-6 | TRBV7-3 | ASSLYHNSPLH
TRBJ1-4 | TRBV15 | ATRSYKDRDEKLF
TRBJ1-1 | TRBV7-9 | ATSFSTLTEAF
TRBJ1-2 | TRBV4-2 | ASSPRDGNYGYT
TRBJ2-2 | TRBV2 | ASTPVASGGVLFSGELF
TRBJ1-1 | TRBV4-1 | ASSQDFYRGDTEAF
TRBJ2-2 | TRBV3-1/TRBV3-2 | ASNWGINTGELF
TRBJ1-1 | TRBV7-8 | ASSLGKGYTEAF
TRBJ1-5 | TRBV28 | ASSFYSNQPQH
TRBJ1-1 | TRBV27 | ASSFGWGTEAF
TRBJ1-1 | TRBV4-1 | ASSDSDSHTEAF
TRBJ1-1 | TRBV12-3/TRBV12-4 | ASSLTTEAF
TRBJ2-5 | TRBV11-2 | ASSLDRAGVTQETQY
TRBJ2-7 | TRBV7-9 | ASSRTATYEQY
TRBJ2-3 | TRBV7-3 | ASSPVGAGVTDTQY
TRBJ1-5 | TRBV5-1 | ASSLSGDSNQPQH
TRBJ1-1 | TRBV5-1 | ASRAWGKVNTEAF
TRBJ1-2 | TRBV6-6 | ASSNTETNYGYT
TRBJ2-7 | TRBV27 | ASNHRGSRNEQY
TRBJ2-5 | TRBV28 | ASSLPGRGETQY
TRBJ2-5 | TRBV12-1 | ASSTRDSVKETQY
TRBJ1-4 | TRBV6-5 | ASSYSGPSEKLF
TRBJ1-1 | TRBV6-5 | ASSSTTGNTEAF